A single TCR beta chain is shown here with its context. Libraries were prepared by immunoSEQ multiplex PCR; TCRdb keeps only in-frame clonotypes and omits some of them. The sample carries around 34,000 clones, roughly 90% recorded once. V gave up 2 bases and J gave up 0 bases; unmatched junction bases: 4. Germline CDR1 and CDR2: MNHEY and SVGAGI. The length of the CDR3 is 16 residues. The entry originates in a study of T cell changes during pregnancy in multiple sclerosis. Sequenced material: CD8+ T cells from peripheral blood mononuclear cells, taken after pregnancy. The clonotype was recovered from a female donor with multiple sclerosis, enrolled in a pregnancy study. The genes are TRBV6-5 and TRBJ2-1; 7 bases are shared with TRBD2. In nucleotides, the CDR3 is TGTGCCAGCAGTTACGGGGAGGGGAGCTCCTACAATGAGCAGTTCTTC. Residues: CASSYGEGSSYNEQFF.